Below are 20 T cell receptor beta chains sequenced from a single sample in a study of regulatory T cells in long-lasting Graves disease. According to the study, TCR beta libraries were built with iRepertoire HTBI primers and CDR3-region Arm-PCR. In TCRdb, the multiplex PCR reads were re-called with MiXCR into one record per CDR3 protein. Here the sample spans about 560,000 distinct CDR3 sequences, 15% to 20% being singletons. Time point specified: newly diagnosed GD, antithyroid drugs for less than 3 months. PBMC RNA was the source of the TCR library. The sample was also reused in another study, on T cells in Graves' hyperthyroidism and ophthalmopathy.

This specimen was peripheral blood mononuclear cells (PBMCs), taken at new diagnosis, from a patient treated with antithyroid drugs. The source is a man aged 18 to 30 with Graves disease.

The chain carries TRBV6-2 or TRBV6-3 and TRBJ1-1, with D perhaps matching TRBD1 (6 bases). CDR3 size: 13 residues. Looked up from germline, CDR1 is MNHEY and CDR2 is SVGEGT. Between the trimmed V and J ends, which lost 10 bases and 0 bases, there was a span of 12 bases. CDR3 bases: TGTGCCACCCGGACAGCCATGAACACTGAAGCTTTCTTT. Translated, it gives CATRTAMNTEAFF.

The sample holds many counts of this clonotype. This rearrangement joins TRBV11-2 to TRBJ1-2, with D uncertain. Trimming shortened V by 2 bases and J by 3 bases, and 10 bases separated the two germline ends. This CDR3 comprises 14 residues. In germline, CDR1 is SGHAT, CDR2 FQNNGV. As DNA, the CDR3 is TGTGCCAGCAGCTTATCAAATGCGGACTATGGCTACACCTTC. Protein product: CASSLSNADYGYTF.

A few counts support this clonotype. The chain is built from TRBV15 and TRBJ2-1; D unclear. This CDR3 spans 12 amino acids. Germline V gene sequence: CDR1 LNHNV, CDR2 YYDKDF (reference sequence). V was pared by 0 bases and J by 10 bases, with 7 bases between. CDR3 sequence: CATSRDNGEQFF. The CDR3 region has the DNA TGTGCCACCAGCAGAGATAACGGCGAGCAGTTCTTC.

The rearrangement links TRBV24-1 to TRBJ1-1; no definite D call. Trimming shortened V by 0 bases and J by 4 bases, and 5 bases separated the two germline ends. The germline CDR1 and CDR2 sequences are KGHDR and SFDVKD. This CDR3 comprises 13 residues. In DNA form, the CDR3 reads TGTGCCACCAGTGATTTGTGGGCCACTGAAGCTTTCTTT. Protein sequence: CATSDLWATEAFF.

This clonotype was seen ten or more times. The chain recombines TRBV6-1 with TRBJ1-2, with D possibly being TRBD1 (5 bases). V was pared by 6 bases and J by 9 bases, with 17 bases between. The CDR3 runs 13 residues. Germline V gene lookup returns CDR1 MNHNS and CDR2 SASEGT. This CDR3 reads CASSSGHLRSYTF. The DNA of the CDR3 is TGTGCCAGCAGCTCCGGACATCTAAGAAGCTACACCTTC.

The table lists this clonotype with many counts. The chain is built from TRBV28 and TRBJ2-7; the match to TRBD2 covers 8 bases. The CDR3 has 13 residues. CDR1 is MDHEN and CDR2 is SYDVKM in the germline V gene. Unmatched junction bases numbered 1, after V lost 6 bases and J lost 0 bases. The DNA for the CDR3 is TGTGCCAGCAGGAGCGGGAGCTCCTACGAGCAGTACTTC. It specifies CASRSGSSYEQYF.

There are many counts of this clonotype. The rearrangement uses TRBV5-1 and TRBJ2-7; D not resolved. The CDR3 has 13 amino acids. V dropped 0 bases and J dropped 5 bases, with 9 bases sitting between them. Germline values: CDR1 SGHRS, CDR2 YFSETQ. CDR3: CASSLGRDNEQYF. The CDR3 bases are TGCGCCAGCAGCTTGGGGCGAGACAACGAGCAGTACTTC.

This clonotype was seen a handful of times. This chain links TRBV12-3 or TRBV12-4 with TRBJ1-1; possible D gene TRBD1, 6 bases. The CDR3 covers 14 residues. Trimming shortened V by 2 bases and J by 5 bases, and 12 bases separated the two germline ends. The CDR3: CASSLWAGVTEAFF. The CDR3 nucleotides read TGTGCCAGCAGTTTATGGGCAGGGGTGACTGAAGCTTTCTTT.

This clonotype was recorded once. The chain joins TRBV20-1 to TRBJ2-3; 11 bases agree with TRBD2. The junction had 3 bases not matched to a gene; V was cut back by 0 bases and J by 4 bases. The V gene's germline CDR1 is DFQATT and CDR2 SNEGSKA (reference sequence). The CDR3 is 15 amino acids. CDR3 bases: TGCAGTGCTAGAGATAGCGGGAGGGCCCCAGATACGCAGTATTTT. The encoded protein is CSARDSGRAPDTQYF.

The chain carries TRBV5-5 and TRBJ2-7, with D uncertain. V was pared by 4 bases and J by 4 bases, with 15 bases between. This CDR3 comprises 14 residues. Germline V gene data show CDR1 as SGHKS and CDR2 as YYEKEE (reference sequence). CDR3 residues: CASSDEVKLYEQYF. The DNA of the CDR3 is TGTGCCAGCAGCGACGAAGTCAAGTTATACGAGCAGTACTTC. The whole variable domain, filled in from reference TRBV5-5 and TRBJ2-7, reads DAGVTQSPTHLIKTRGQQVTLRCSPISGHKSVSWYQQVLGQGPQFIFQYYEKEERGRGNFPDRFSARQFPNYSSELNVNALLLGDSALYLCASSDEVKLYEQYFGPGTRLTVT.

This clonotype was counted many times. This sequence joins TRBV7-8 and TRBJ2-5; no clear D. The CDR3 covers 13 residues. V was trimmed by 2 bases and J by 4 bases, leaving 8 bases between them. The germline CDR1 and CDR2 sequences are SGHVS and FQNEAQ. CDR3 region: CASSLTSPETQYF. CDR3 DNA sequence: TGTGCCAGCAGCTTAACATCCCCAGAGACCCAGTACTTC.

Concerning this clonotype: This may be a read error, as it is one base from a much larger clone. The chain is built from TRBV30 and TRBJ2-5; D may match TRBD1 or TRBD2 (5 bases each). CDR1 and CDR2 from the germline V gene are GTSNPN and SVGIG (reference sequence). Trimming cost V 1 base and J 5 bases, with 17 bases left between them. This CDR3 spans 15 amino acids. The CDR3 sequence: CAWSGPWGSRETQYF. CDR3 DNA: TGTGCCTGGAGTGGGCCCTGGGGGAGCAGGGAGACCCAGTACTTC.

The chain couples TRBV24-1 to TRBJ2-1; 10 bases map to TRBD2. V shed 1 base and J 0 bases; nucleotides not matched to a gene: 5. Germline-derived CDR1 and CDR2 are KGHDR and SFDVKD. This CDR3 comprises 18 residues. The CDR3 region is CATSDLGAGGRSYNEQFF. The DNA for the CDR3 is TGTGCCACCAGTGATTTAGGAGCGGGAGGGCGCTCCTACAATGAGCAGTTCTTC.

The chain has TRBV10-3 and TRBJ2-2; TRBD2 matches 12 bases. V was pared by 0 bases and J by 1 base, with 9 bases of the junction left unmatched. Germline V lookup: CDR1 ENHRY, CDR2 SYGVKD. The CDR3 contains 20 residues. The CDR3 here is CAISESLPSGRGKNTGELFF. The DNA of the CDR3 is TGTGCCATCAGTGAGTCGTTACCTAGCGGGAGGGGAAAGAACACCGGGGAGCTGTTTTTT.

The table lists this clonotype with a few counts. This chain links TRBV9 with TRBJ1-2; TRBD1 matches at 12 bases. Unmatched junction bases numbered 10, after V lost 3 bases and J lost 13 bases. The CDR3 totals 14 residues. Germline CDR1 is SGDLS and CDR2 is YYNGEE. In nucleotides, the CDR3 is TGTGCCAGCAGCGCCCGTCTGGGACAGGGGGCTTCCACCTTC. Translation gives CASSARLGQGASTF.

There are many counts of this clonotype. The rearrangement joins TRBV6-2 or TRBV6-3 to TRBJ2-5; D is uncertain. V lost 6 bases and J 13 bases, leaving 15 bases between the germline ends. This CDR3 has 11 amino acids. Germline V lookup: CDR1 MNHEY, CDR2 SVGEGT. CDR3 DNA sequence: TGTGCCAGCAGATGGACGGCGATCCTGTACTTC. Translated: CASRWTAILYF.

The gene calls are TRBV30 and TRBJ2-2; the D is unclear. Germline values: CDR1 GTSNPN, CDR2 SVGIG (reference sequence). The V and J ends lost 2 bases and 1 base respectively, with 5 bases between them. The CDR3 is made up of 13 amino acids. The DNA for the CDR3 is TGTGCCTGGAGTCCGAGGAACACCGGGGAGCTGTTTTTT. Its translation is CAWSPRNTGELFF.

The chain joins TRBV4-1 to TRBJ2-1; TRBD2 agrees at 9 bases. The ends lost 0 bases at V and 0 bases at J; junction bases unmatched: 15. The CDR3 is made up of 21 amino acids. Germline CDR1 reads MGHRA; CDR2 reads YSYEKL. The CDR3 nucleotides are TGCGCCAGCAGCCAAGAGGGGGCCGGTCGCGGGAGGGGAAGCTCCTACAATGAGCAGTTCTTC. Its translation: CASSQEGAGRGRGSSYNEQFF.

This clonotype was seen repeatedly, ten times or more. This sequence joins TRBV12-3 or TRBV12-4 and TRBJ2-5; perhaps D is TRBD1 or TRBD2 (5 bases each). The CDR3 has 12 residues. V was clipped by 5 bases and J by 5 bases, with 9 bases between them. CDR3 protein: CASSGGMETQYF. In nucleotides, the CDR3 is TGTGCCAGCAGTGGGGGTATGGAGACCCAGTACTTC.

This clonotype was picked up many times. The chain links TRBV2 to TRBJ2-3; D perhaps matches TRBD1 (5 bases). Per the germline V gene, CDR1 is SNHLY and CDR2 is FYNNEI. V gave up 6 bases and J gave up 2 bases, with 15 bases separating them. The CDR3 covers 15 residues. For the CDR3, the DNA is TGTGCCAGCAGACCGCCTTCAGGGCACACAGATACGCAGTATTTT. Encoded protein: CASRPPSGHTDTQYF.